The 24 T cell receptor beta chains reported below all come from one sample, sequenced in a study of T cells in localized non-small cell lung cancer. The repertoire was sequenced with immunoSEQ multiplex PCR; TCRdb's copy has only in-frame clones and lacks some. The sample lists fewer than 12,000 clones, less than 60% occurring once. The specimen was lymph node tissue, collected before any cancer treatment. The receptors stem from a woman aged 35-75 years with stage II squamous cell lung carcinoma.

The chain is built from TRBV7-7 and TRBJ2-5; 9 positions agree with TRBD2. V was clipped by 5 bases and J by 5 bases; unmatched bases: 9. In germline, CDR1 is SSHAT, CDR2 FNYEAQ (reference sequence). The CDR3 is 15 amino acids. CDR3: CASSPAAGGMETQYF. The CDR3 bases are TGTGCCAGCAGCCCGGCGGCGGGGGGGATGGAGACCCAGTACTTC.

This clone has a single count. The CDR3 DNA follows: TGTGCCAGCGTAAGCCAGAAGTACAATGAGCAGTTCTTC. Translation gives CASVSQKYNEQFF. The genes are TRBV19 and TRBJ2-1; D is unresolved. CDR3 length: 13 amino acids. V was trimmed by 9 bases and J by 4 bases, leaving 13 bases between them. Germline assignment: CDR1 LNHDA and CDR2 SQIVND (reference sequence). Drawing the rest from reference TRBV19 and TRBJ2-1, the complete variable domain is DGGITQSPKYLFRKEGQNVTLSCEQNLNHDAMYWYRQDPGQGLRLIYYSQIVNDFQKGDIAEGYSVSREKKESFPLTVTSAQKNPTAFYLCASVSQKYNEQFFGPGTRLTVL.

The chain couples TRBV19 to TRBJ2-4; the match to TRBD2 covers 11 bases. J gave up 4 bases and V 2 bases, and 4 bases lay outside the gene matches. CDR3 size: 16 residues. Germline V gene sequence: CDR1 LNHDA, CDR2 SQIVND (reference sequence). The CDR3 DNA sequence: TGTGCCAGTAGTATACTAGCGGGAGGTTTAAAAAACATTCAGTACTTC. Amino acids: CASSILAGGLKNIQYF.

This clone was counted a few times. This rearrangement joins TRBV9 to TRBJ2-2, with 9 bases aligning to TRBD2. From germline, CDR1 is SGDLS and CDR2 YYNGEE. The CDR3 spans 14 residues. With V trimmed by 4 bases and J by 4 bases, 2 bases remained unmatched. The CDR3 coding sequence is TGTGCCAGCAGCCGACTAGCGGTCACCGGGGAGCTGTTTTTT. The encoded protein is CASSRLAVTGELFF.

This clone was picked up a small number of times. The chain links TRBV19 to TRBJ1-1, with TRBD1 as a possible D gene (6 bases). V lost 4 bases to trimming and J lost 5 bases, with 23 bases between them. Germline V gene lookup returns CDR1 LNHDA and CDR2 SQIVND (reference sequence). The CDR3 totals 17 residues. The CDR3 DNA reads as TGTGCCAGTAGTAGTAGGACAGCGCCGACTGGGGGGACTGAAGCTTTCTTT. As protein: CASSSRTAPTGGTEAFF.

The rearrangement joins TRBV15 to TRBJ1-2; the match to TRBD1 covers 7 bases. Germline assignment: CDR1 LNHNV and CDR2 YYDKDF (reference sequence). CDR3 size: 15 residues. Trimming at V came to 0 bases and at J to 7 bases, leaving 8 bases not matched to a gene. The CDR3 region has the DNA TGTGCCACCAGCAGAGAGACCAGGGGGAGGAGTGGCTACACCTTC. Translation: CATSRETRGRSGYTF.

The chain uses TRBV5-1 and TRBJ1-3, with D possibly TRBD1 on 6 matching bases. The V gene lost 4 bases and the J gene lost 0 bases, with 11 bases spanning the gap. Germline V gene lookup returns CDR1 SGHRS and CDR2 YFSETQ. The CDR3 sequence is 15 residues long. The DNA of the CDR3 is TGCGCCAGCAGCCCGGACAGTGCCTCTGGAAACACCATATATTTT. Translation: CASSPDSASGNTIYF.

By frequency in the sample, this clone is medium-sized (0.01 to 0.1%). The chain recombines TRBV11-3 with TRBJ1-1; D is unresolved. The CDR3 consists of 14 residues. Per germline, CDR1 SGHNT and CDR2 YENEEA. Trimming cost V 3 bases and J 4 bases, with 12 bases left between them. CDR3 region: CASSLGKASTEAFF. CDR3 nucleotides: TGTGCCAGCAGCTTGGGGAAGGCATCCACTGAAGCTTTCTTT.

V and J are TRBV18 and TRBJ1-5; 8 bases agree with TRBD1. The junction had 3 bases not matched to a gene; V was cut back by 6 bases and J by 5 bases. From germline, CDR1 is KGHSH and CDR2 LQKENI. CDR3 length equals 13 residues. CDR3 sequence (DNA): TGTGCCAGCTCGACAGGGGCACATCAGCCCCAGCATTTT. Translation: CASSTGAHQPQHF.

The V gene is TRBV19, the J gene TRBJ1-6, with 7 bases matching TRBD1. Germline-derived CDR1 and CDR2 are LNHDA and SQIVND (reference sequence). There are 13 residues in the CDR3. J lost 7 bases, V lost 5 bases, and 2 bases had no gene match. The CDR3: CASSEGANSPLHF. DNA for the CDR3: TGTGCCAGTAGTGAGGGGGCCAATTCACCCCTCCACTTT. Full variable domain (missing parts from reference TRBV19 and TRBJ1-6): DGGITQSPKYLFRKEGQNVTLSCEQNLNHDAMYWYRQDPGQGLRLIYYSQIVNDFQKGDIAEGYSVSREKKESFPLTVTSAQKNPTAFYLCASSEGANSPLHFGNGTRLTVT.

The chain links TRBV29-1 to TRBJ2-1; possibly TRBD1 for D (6 bases). Germline V CDR1 and CDR2: SQVTM, ANQGSEA. This CDR3 is 14 amino acids long. V was shortened by 4 bases and J by 0 bases, with 10 bases between the two germline ends. CDR3 in DNA: TGCAGCGTTGTCGGGACACCCTCCTACAATGAGCAGTTCTTC. Translated, it gives CSVVGTPSYNEQFF.

The table lists this clone with a few counts. This chain joins TRBV6-8 and TRBJ2-7, with 8 bases aligning to TRBD1. After removal of 2 bases from V and 6 bases from J, the junction contained 6 bases not matched to a gene. Germline CDR1 MNHGY, CDR2 SAAAGT. CDR3 length equals 14 residues. The CDR3 spells CASSYPGQVVEQYF. The CDR3 DNA is TGTGCCAGCAGTTACCCGGGACAGGTTGTCGAGCAGTACTTC.

The chain carries TRBV30 and TRBJ1-4; D gene ambiguous. Germline V gives CDR1 GTSNPN, CDR2 SVGIG (reference sequence). V lost 3 bases and J 5 bases, leaving 7 bases between the germline ends. The CDR3 consists of 12 residues. CDR3 nucleotides: TGTGCCTGGAGCGTCCTAAATGAAAAACTGTTTTTT. Amino acids: CAWSVLNEKLFF.

In this sample, this clone turned up a few times. This sequence joins TRBV6-8 and TRBJ1-1, with a tentative D call TRBD1 (6 bases). The CDR3 extends over 14 amino acids. V dropped 2 bases and J dropped 4 bases, with 11 bases sitting between them. CDR1 and CDR2 from the germline V gene are MNHGY and SAAAGT. CDR3 in amino acids: CASSYGGPSTEAFF. The CDR3 DNA follows: TGTGCCAGCAGTTACGGGGGGCCGTCCACTGAAGCTTTCTTT.

The rearrangement joins TRBV9 to TRBJ2-2; D uncertain. The V gene's germline CDR1 is SGDLS and CDR2 YYNGEE. V dropped 0 bases and J dropped 1 base, with 10 bases sitting between them. This CDR3 region has 16 residues. The CDR3 nucleotides are TGTGCCAGCAGCGTAGGTAGGGTTTGGAACACCGGGGAGCTGTTTTTT. Translation: CASSVGRVWNTGELFF. The whole variable domain, remainder taken from reference TRBV9 and TRBJ2-2, is DSGVTQTPKHLITATGQRVTLRCSPRSGDLSVYWYQQSLDQGLQFLIQYYNGEERAKGNILERFSAQQFPDLHSELNLSSLELGDSALYFCASSVGRVWNTGELFFGEGSRLTVL.

The chain combines TRBV15 with TRBJ2-2; a possible D gene is TRBD1 (6 bases). This CDR3 contains 15 residues. From germline, CDR1 is LNHNV and CDR2 YYDKDF (reference sequence). Trimming pared 3 bases from V and 10 bases from J, leaving 18 bases between. The CDR3 nucleotides read TGTGCCACCAGCAGGGGGACATCGCTGTTGACGGAGCTGTTTTTT. Its protein product is CATSRGTSLLTELFF.

The V gene is TRBV6-8, the J gene TRBJ2-6; 11 bases map to TRBD1. The CDR3 loop spans 17 amino acids. Germline V CDR1 and CDR2: MNHGY, SAAAGT. V shed 2 bases and J 0 bases; nucleotides not matched to a gene: 0. Here the CDR3 DNA reads TGTGCCAGCAGTTACGGGACAGGGGGCTCTGGGGCCAACGTCCTGACTTTC. Residues: CASSYGTGGSGANVLTF.

In this sample, this clone turned up a few times. The chain employs TRBV6-8 and TRBJ1-1, with TRBD1 as a possible D gene (5 bases). Germline V CDR1 and CDR2: MNHGY, SAAAGT. V dropped 7 bases and J dropped 5 bases, with 17 bases sitting between them. The CDR3 has 14 residues. CDR3 protein: CASTISRGGTEAFF. In DNA, the CDR3 is TGTGCCAGCACCATCTCGAGGGGAGGGACTGAAGCTTTCTTT.

This clone was observed a few times. This chain joins TRBV6-8 and TRBJ1-5; D is uncertain. The ends were cut back, 5 bases at V and 2 bases at J, with 13 bases in the middle. CDR3 length equals 15 residues. Germline CDR1 is MNHGY and CDR2 is SAAAGT. In DNA form, the CDR3 reads TGTGCCAGCAGTACACTCCGCGAGGGCAATCAGCCCCAGCATTTT. Translating it yields CASSTLREGNQPQHF.

In this sample, this clone turned up a few times. V is TRBV7-7 and J is TRBJ1-1; D ambiguous. The V gene's germline CDR1 is SSHAT and CDR2 FNYEAQ (reference sequence). The CDR3 sequence is 16 residues long. V lost 1 base and J 3 bases, leaving 15 bases between the germline ends. The CDR3 here is CASSLVPGRTYTEAFF. DNA of the CDR3: TGTGCCAGCAGCTTAGTCCCGGGGAGGACTTACACTGAAGCTTTCTTT.

The chain is built from TRBV12-5 and TRBJ1-5; a weak D match, TRBD1 (6 bases). In germline, CDR1 is LGHNT, CDR2 FRNRAP. The V and J ends lost 9 bases and 4 bases respectively, with 13 bases between them. This CDR3 has 13 amino acids. CDR3 DNA: TGTGCTAGCTCACAGGGATTGAATCAGCCCCAGCATTTT. Translated: CASSQGLNQPQHF.

The chain employs TRBV11-3 and TRBJ1-6, with 10 bases that match TRBD1. CDR1 SGHNT and CDR2 YENEEA come from the germline V gene. The CDR3 covers 16 residues. V was clipped by 6 bases and J by 5 bases; unmatched bases: 7. The CDR3: CASSSGQGFNNSPLHF. In DNA, the CDR3 is TGTGCCAGCAGTTCGGGACAGGGGTTCAATAATTCACCCCTCCACTTT.

This clone came up a few times. The rearrangement links TRBV27 to TRBJ2-7, with D possibly called TRBD1 or TRBD2 (6 bases each). This CDR3 contains 14 residues. Germline lookup yields CDR1 MNHEY and CDR2 SMNVEV (reference sequence). V lost 3 bases, J lost 4 bases, and 13 bases lay in between. For the CDR3, the DNA is TGTGCCAGCAGTTTTACGGGGGCGGGGTACGAGCAGTACTTC. Translated, it gives CASSFTGAGYEQYF.

The chain is built from TRBV28 and TRBJ1-5, with 8 positions matching TRBD1. The CDR3 sequence is 15 residues long. J was trimmed by 4 bases and V by 2 bases; bases with no gene match: 4. Germline values: CDR1 MDHEN, CDR2 SYDVKM. The CDR3 bases are TGTGCCAGCAGTTTAGGCAGGGGGCTTAATCAGCCCCAGCATTTT. Residues: CASSLGRGLNQPQHF.